These 3 T cell receptor beta chains came from one sample sequenced in a study of blood T cells in healthy people across ages. Using a J-beta primer mix together with a sample-barcoded 5' primer, a second PCR was run for roughly 6 to 11 cycles. A single record per CDR3 protein comes from TCRdb applying MiXCR to the 5' RACE reads. The sample includes roughly 900,000 distinct CDR3 sequences, about 30% of them seen just once. Input material: blood. Receptors were obtained from a woman aged 80 or over in good health.

The table lists this clonotype with a few counts. The chain employs TRBV5-4 and TRBJ2-3; TRBD2 aligns across 11 bases. With V trimmed by 7 bases and J by 11 bases, 12 bases remained unmatched. The CDR3 is 14 residues long. In germline, CDR1 is SGHNT, CDR2 YYREEE (reference sequence). CDR3 nucleotide sequence: TGTGCCAGCGGCAGGACTAGCGGGCCCACCGGGCAGTATTTT. This translates into CASGRTSGPTGQYF.

This clonotype has ten or more counts. The chain is built from TRBV7-2 and TRBJ2-1; tentatively, D is TRBD1 (5 bases). The CDR3 spans 15 residues. Germline values: CDR1 SGHTA, CDR2 FQGNSA. Deletions cut 6 bases from V and 2 bases from J, with 14 bases between. CDR3 sequence (DNA): TGTGCCAGCAGGCACCTAAAGACAGCCTACAATGAGCAGTTCTTC. Protein product: CASRHLKTAYNEQFF.

This clonotype was seen a handful of times. The V gene is TRBV5-1, the J gene TRBJ1-2; 8 positions match TRBD1. The J segment lost 9 bases and the V segment lost 1 base, leaving 14 bases of the junction unmatched. CDR3 length: 16 residues. The V gene's germline CDR1 is SGHRS and CDR2 YFSETQ. The CDR3 DNA sequence: TGCGCCAGCAGCTTGCGTTTGGGGGCAGGGGGCCGTAGCTACACCTTC. This gives the protein CASSLRLGAGGRSYTF.